A single sample gave rise to the 30 T cell receptor beta chains below, sequenced in a study of T cell changes during pregnancy in multiple sclerosis. Sequenced by immunoSEQ multiplex PCR; TCRdb stores in-frame clones only, minus some. The data contain approximately 21,000 clones, approximately 90% of them seen just once; the ten biggest clones take up roughly 6.9%. The sample in question was CD8+ T cells from peripheral blood mononuclear cells, obtained in the first trimester of pregnancy. These receptors were taken from a female donor with multiple sclerosis, enrolled in a pregnancy study.

J is TRBJ2-1 and V is TRBV27, with 11 bases lining up with TRBD2. V shed 5 bases, J shed 9 bases, and the junction held 12 bases outside the gene matches. The germline V gene has CDR1 MNHEY and CDR2 SMNVEV (reference sequence). The CDR3 has 16 amino acids. The CDR3 loop is CASSPTGTSGKIEQFF. As DNA, the CDR3 is TGTGCCAGCAGTCCCACCGGGACTAGCGGAAAGATTGAGCAGTTCTTC.

This clone has a single count. The rearrangement joins TRBV4-1 to TRBJ2-1; 11 bases align to TRBD2. Germline loops: CDR1 MGHRA, CDR2 YSYEKL. The CDR3 runs to 17 residues. The V segment lost 5 bases and the J segment 0 bases; nucleotides outside the gene matches: 6. The CDR3: CASSEVAGGGSYNEQFF. CDR3 nucleotide sequence: TGCGCCAGCAGCGAGGTAGCGGGAGGGGGCTCCTACAATGAGCAGTTCTTC.

The chain carries TRBV7-8 and TRBJ2-3; 7 bases are shared with TRBD1. Germline CDR1 and CDR2: SGHVS and FQNEAQ. V lost 0 bases to trimming and J lost 1 base; unmatched junction nucleotides: 7. The CDR3 spans 17 residues. CDR3 amino acids: CASSLALGGVGTDTQYF. Written as DNA, the CDR3 is TGTGCCAGCAGCTTAGCGTTAGGGGGCGTTGGCACAGATACGCAGTATTTT.

The V and J genes are TRBV4-3 and TRBJ2-1; D is uncertain. Trimming left V 0 bases short and J 7 bases short, with 13 bases between. Germline V gives CDR1 LGHNA, CDR2 YSLEER. This CDR3 contains 15 residues. The CDR3, as DNA: TGCGCCAGCAGCCAAGATCGCGGTCCTCTGAATGAGCAGTTCTTC. This translates into CASSQDRGPLNEQFF.

The V call is TRBV7-8, the J call TRBJ2-3; 10 positions match TRBD2. This CDR3 contains 19 residues. Germline V lookup: CDR1 SGHVS, CDR2 FQNEAQ. The V gene end was trimmed by 7 bases and the J gene end by 1 base; junction bases not matched to a gene: 17. CDR3 protein: CASTLRVKSSGRGTDTQYF. CDR3 sequence (DNA): TGTGCCAGCACCCTTAGAGTCAAATCAAGCGGGAGGGGCACAGATACGCAGTATTTT.

Note on this clone: The same CDR3 is also encoded by other DNA sequences in this sample. This chain uses TRBV19 with TRBJ2-7, with 8 bases aligning to TRBD2. Germline CDR1 and CDR2: LNHDA and SQIVND (reference sequence). The CDR3 is made up of 14 amino acids. Losses at the gene ends were 3 bases for V and 2 bases for J; bases not matched to a gene: 3. The CDR3 DNA reads as TGTGCCAGTAGTATTGCCGGGGGGGCCTACGAGCAGTACTTC. Protein: CASSIAGGAYEQYF.

V gene TRBV15 combines with J gene TRBJ2-3, with 8 bases that match TRBD1. Germline CDR1 LNHNV, CDR2 YYDKDF (reference sequence). The CDR3 covers 15 residues. With 0 bases clipped from V and 4 bases from J, the junction kept 3 bases outside the gene matches. The CDR3 here is CATSRDAGGADTQYF. Written as DNA, the CDR3 is TGTGCCACCAGCAGAGACGCAGGGGGCGCAGATACGCAGTATTTT.

The chain couples TRBV7-8 to TRBJ1-5, with D perhaps TRBD1 (6 bases). Germline V lookup: CDR1 SGHVS, CDR2 FQNEAQ. CDR3 length: 17 residues. V dropped 4 bases and J dropped 3 bases, with 19 bases sitting between them. The CDR3 DNA reads as TGTGCCAGCAGCTCAAAGAGGGGGGGCCTTCTCAATCAGCCCCAGCATTTT. This sequence encodes CASSSKRGGLLNQPQHF.

The chain has TRBV13 and TRBJ1-1; no clear D. The germline gives CDR1 PRHDT, CDR2 FYEKMQ (reference sequence). V gave up 6 bases and J gave up 1 base, with 9 bases separating them. The CDR3 totals 13 residues. CDR3 sequence: CASSPTSNTEAFF. In nucleotides, the CDR3 is TGTGCCAGCAGTCCCACATCGAACACTGAAGCTTTCTTT. The variable domain in full, completed from reference TRBV13 and TRBJ1-1, reads AAGVIQSPRHLIKEKRETATLKCYPIPRHDTVYWYQQGPGQDPQFLISFYEKMQSDKGSIPDRFSAQQFSDYHSELNMSSLELGDSALYFCASSPTSNTEAFFGQGTRLTVV.

The CDR3 region is CASSVSGSGTDTQYF. CDR3 in DNA: TGTGCCAGCAGCGTTAGCGGGAGTGGGACAGATACGCAGTATTTT. V gene TRBV9 combines with J gene TRBJ2-3, with TRBD2 matching over 9 bases. The CDR3 extends over 15 amino acids. V was pared by 2 bases and J by 3 bases, with 4 bases of the junction left unmatched. Germline V gene sequence: CDR1 SGDLS, CDR2 YYNGEE.

This sequence joins TRBV7-3 and TRBJ2-1; TRBD2 matches at 13 bases. The CDR3 has 17 residues. V gave up 0 bases and J gave up 12 bases; unmatched junction bases: 11. Germline V gives CDR1 SGHTA, CDR2 FQGTGA. The CDR3 DNA follows: TGTGCCAGCAGCTTAACCGGACTAGCGGGAGCTACAAAAGGGCAGTTCTTC. Its protein is CASSLTGLAGATKGQFF.

The V and J genes are TRBV28 and TRBJ1-1; D is ambiguous. The CDR3 totals 13 residues. V lost 2 bases and J 3 bases, leaving 7 bases between the germline ends. CDR1 MDHEN and CDR2 SYDVKM come from the germline V gene. The CDR3 region has the DNA TGTGCCAGCAGTTTAACCGGGTACACTGAAGCTTTCTTT. This encodes CASSLTGYTEAFF.

In the case of this clone: At one end the junction does not follow the germline gene, possibly because of a read error. The genes are TRBV7-7 and TRBJ2-7; 7 bases match TRBD2. The germline gives CDR1 SSHAT, CDR2 FNYEAQ (reference sequence). This CDR3 region has 15 residues. Here the CDR3 DNA reads TGTGCTAGCAGCTTAGCTAGCGGAGCTACCTACGAGCAGTACTTC. Amino acid sequence: CASSLASGATYEQYF.

In its sample, this clone was seen once. The rearrangement uses TRBV11-3 and TRBJ2-5; D perhaps matches TRBD2 (6 bases). The V end was cut by 5 bases, the J end by 5 bases, with 12 bases between. CDR1 and CDR2 (germline): SGHNT, YENEEA. This CDR3 is 13 amino acids long. CDR3 protein: CASSPAGGETQYF. DNA of the CDR3: TGTGCCAGCAGCCCAGCGGGCGGCGAGACCCAGTACTTC.

The V gene is TRBV4-3, the J gene TRBJ2-1, with TRBD2 matching over 16 bases. The CDR3 is made up of 18 amino acids. V shed 2 bases and J 5 bases; nucleotides not matched to a gene: 6. Germline lookup yields CDR1 LGHNA and CDR2 YSLEER. CDR3 region: CASSQHWGLAGGDNEQFF. DNA of the CDR3: TGCGCCAGCAGCCAACACTGGGGACTAGCGGGAGGGGACAATGAGCAGTTCTTC.

This CDR3 reads CASSHRGSYEQYF. Written as DNA, the CDR3 is TGTGCCAGCAGCCACAGGGGCTCCTACGAGCAGTACTTC. The chain has TRBV27 and TRBJ2-7; 7 bases are a match to TRBD1. From germline, CDR1 is MNHEY and CDR2 SMNVEV (reference sequence). The CDR3 runs to 13 residues. After removal of 6 bases from V and 0 bases from J, the junction contained 2 bases not matched to a gene.

This chain connects TRBV13 to TRBJ1-1; D is perhaps TRBD1 (6 bases). The germline V and J ends were trimmed by 1 base and 5 bases, with 11 bases remaining between them. Per the germline V gene, CDR1 is PRHDT and CDR2 is FYEKMQ (reference sequence). This CDR3 has 14 residues. CDR3 sequence reads: CASSLDQGTTEAFF. CDR3 bases: TGTGCCAGCAGCTTAGATCAGGGGACGACTGAAGCTTTCTTT.

The gene calls are TRBV6-4 and TRBJ1-5, with 9 bases lining up with TRBD1. The V and J ends lost 7 bases and 4 bases, in that order; junction bases with no gene match: 5. Germline V gene lookup returns CDR1 MRHNA and CDR2 SNTAGT. There are 14 residues in the CDR3. The CDR3 spells CASTRGTGNQPQHF. The DNA of the CDR3 is TGTGCCAGCACCAGGGGGACAGGGAATCAGCCCCAGCATTTT.

This chain connects TRBV7-9 to TRBJ2-5, with 7 bases aligning to TRBD1. This CDR3 spans 17 amino acids. V was clipped by 4 bases and J by 0 bases; unmatched bases: 11. In germline, CDR1 is SEHNR, CDR2 FQNEAQ (reference sequence). CDR3 coding DNA: TGTGCCAGCAGCTCAAGCCGTGGGACAGTAGACCAAGAGACCCAGTACTTC. Amino acids: CASSSSRGTVDQETQYF.

The chain combines TRBV7-9 with TRBJ1-5; D is perhaps TRBD1 (5 bases). Trimming removed 5 bases from V and 3 bases from J, with 8 bases in between. Germline V gives CDR1 SEHNR, CDR2 FQNEAQ (reference sequence). This CDR3 region has 13 residues. CDR3: CASSDRFNQPQHF. CDR3 DNA sequence: TGTGCCAGCAGCGACAGATTCAATCAGCCCCAGCATTTT.

This clone was picked up one time. The chain is built from TRBV27 and TRBJ2-7; possibly TRBD2 for D (6 bases). CDR3 length: 13 residues. The V and J ends lost 3 bases and 5 bases respectively, with 11 bases between them. CDR1 and CDR2 (germline): MNHEY, SMNVEV (reference sequence). The CDR3 DNA follows: TGTGCCAGCAGTTTTAGCGGAGAGAACGAGCAGTACTTC. Its protein is CASSFSGENEQYF.

The V gene is TRBV28, the J gene TRBJ2-5; D might be TRBD1 (6 bases). With 2 bases removed from V and 4 bases from J, the gap between germline ends came to 17 bases. From germline, CDR1 is MDHEN and CDR2 SYDVKM. This CDR3 region has 16 residues. The CDR3: CASSLGLGASLETQYF. As DNA, the CDR3 is TGTGCCAGCAGTTTAGGTTTGGGGGCGTCGTTAGAGACCCAGTACTTC.

The chain is built from TRBV19 and TRBJ2-1, with 7 bases matching TRBD2. Germline V gene sequence: CDR1 LNHDA, CDR2 SQIVND (reference sequence). This CDR3 has 16 amino acids. The ends lost 3 bases at V and 1 base at J; junction bases unmatched: 6. Here the CDR3 reads CASSITTSRSYNEQFF. Here the CDR3 DNA reads TGTGCCAGTAGTATCACGACTAGCAGGTCCTACAATGAGCAGTTCTTC.

This clone was seen only once. The gene calls are TRBV29-1 and TRBJ2-7; 7 positions agree with TRBD2. Germline-derived CDR1 and CDR2 are SQVTM and ANQGSEA. With 6 bases clipped from V and 3 bases from J, the junction kept 5 bases outside the gene matches. The CDR3 is 12 amino acids. CDR3 bases: TGCAGCGTCGGACTAGTTGGCTACGAGCAGTACTTC. This gives the protein CSVGLVGYEQYF.

This rearrangement joins TRBV4-3 to TRBJ2-1, with 7 nucleotides matching TRBD2. This CDR3 region has 16 residues. Germline CDR1 LGHNA, CDR2 YSLEER. The V gene end was trimmed by 0 bases and the J gene end by 8 bases; junction bases not matched to a gene: 10. DNA of the CDR3: TGCGCCAGCAGCCAAGAAGGGCCGGGGGGTGGATATGAGCAGTTCTTC. Translated, it gives CASSQEGPGGGYEQFF.

This chain joins TRBV19 and TRBJ1-5; a weak D match, TRBD1 (6 bases). The CDR3 is 16 residues long. Looked up from germline, CDR1 is LNHDA and CDR2 is SQIVND (reference sequence). Trimming pared 9 bases from V and 3 bases from J, leaving 21 bases between. CDR3 sequence reads: CASNLLGQPYNQPQHF. DNA of the CDR3: TGTGCCAGCAACTTATTAGGACAGCCCTACAATCAGCCCCAGCATTTT.

The V and J genes are TRBV28 and TRBJ1-1; TRBD1 agrees at 9 bases. The CDR3 sequence is 17 residues long. The V segment lost 4 bases and the J segment 0 bases; nucleotides outside the gene matches: 9. Germline V gives CDR1 MDHEN, CDR2 SYDVKM. The CDR3 is CASSSPGQGPLNTEAFF. The CDR3, as DNA: TGTGCCAGCAGTTCGCCGGGACAGGGCCCTTTGAACACTGAAGCTTTCTTT.

Written as DNA, the CDR3 is TGCGCCAGCAGCTCTAAACAGGGGGTTAGCAATCAGCCCCAGCATTTT. It specifies CASSSKQGVSNQPQHF. The chain recombines TRBV5-1 with TRBJ1-5, with TRBD1 matching 8 bases. Losses at the gene ends were 3 bases for V and 0 bases for J; bases not matched to a gene: 5. Germline loops: CDR1 SGHRS, CDR2 YFSETQ. There are 16 residues in the CDR3.

The CDR3 nucleotides are TGTGCCAGCAGCCCCCGAGTTTGGAGCGGGAGTTTCAATGAGCAGTTCTTC. Encoded protein: CASSPRVWSGSFNEQFF. The V gene is TRBV7-8, the J gene TRBJ2-1, with 8 bases fitting TRBD2. The length of the CDR3 is 17 residues. Per the germline V gene, CDR1 is SGHVS and CDR2 is FQNEAQ. The trim removed 5 bases at V and 6 bases at J, leaving 15 bases unmatched.

The chain employs TRBV6-5 and TRBJ2-7; tentative D call: TRBD2 (6 bases). V lost 0 bases to trimming and J lost 3 bases, with 9 bases between them. The germline CDR1 and CDR2 sequences are MNHEY and SVGAGI. This CDR3 has 14 amino acids. CDR3 sequence: CASSYSEGYYEQYF. The CDR3 DNA sequence: TGTGCCAGCAGTTACTCGGAGGGTTACTACGAGCAGTACTTC.